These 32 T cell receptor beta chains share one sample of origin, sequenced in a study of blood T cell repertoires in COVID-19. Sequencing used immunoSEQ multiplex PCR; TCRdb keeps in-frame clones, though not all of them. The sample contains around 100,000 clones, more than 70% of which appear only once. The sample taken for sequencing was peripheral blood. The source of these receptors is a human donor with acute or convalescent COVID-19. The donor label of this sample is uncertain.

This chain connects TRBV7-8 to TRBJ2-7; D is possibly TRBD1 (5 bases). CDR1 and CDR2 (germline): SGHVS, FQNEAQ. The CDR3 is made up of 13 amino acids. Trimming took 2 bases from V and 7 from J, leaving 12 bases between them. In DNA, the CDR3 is TGTGCCAGCAGCTTAAGTAGGGGTCGAGAGCAGTACTTC. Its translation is CASSLSRGREQYF.

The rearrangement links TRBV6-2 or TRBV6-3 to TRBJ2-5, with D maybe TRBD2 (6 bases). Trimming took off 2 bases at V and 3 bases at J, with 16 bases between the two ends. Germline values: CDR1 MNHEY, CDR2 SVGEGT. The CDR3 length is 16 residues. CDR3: CASSYGGTGGEETQYF. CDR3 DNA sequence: TGTGCCAGCAGTTACGGGGGAACCGGAGGGGAAGAGACCCAGTACTTC.

The chain's CDR3 is CASSTQQGRNEQFF. The CDR3 nucleotides are TGTGCCAGCAGCACCCAACAGGGGCGGAATGAGCAGTTCTTC. This chain uses TRBV11-2 with TRBJ2-1; 7 bases match TRBD1. V was clipped by 5 bases and J by 7 bases; unmatched bases: 8. The CDR3 length is 14 residues. The germline V gene encodes CDR1 SGHAT and CDR2 FQNNGV.

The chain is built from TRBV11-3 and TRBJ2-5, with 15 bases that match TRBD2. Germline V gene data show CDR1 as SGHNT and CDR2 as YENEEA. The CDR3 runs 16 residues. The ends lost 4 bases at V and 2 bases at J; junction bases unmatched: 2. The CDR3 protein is CASSSGLAGGQETQYF. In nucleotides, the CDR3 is TGTGCCAGCAGCTCCGGACTAGCGGGGGGGCAAGAGACCCAGTACTTC.

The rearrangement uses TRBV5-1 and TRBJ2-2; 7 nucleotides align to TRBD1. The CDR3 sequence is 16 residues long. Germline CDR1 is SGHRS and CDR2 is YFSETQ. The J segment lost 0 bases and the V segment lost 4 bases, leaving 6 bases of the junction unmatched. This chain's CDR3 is CASSTRQGANTGELFF. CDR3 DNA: TGCGCCAGCAGCACGAGACAGGGCGCGAACACCGGGGAGCTGTTTTTT.

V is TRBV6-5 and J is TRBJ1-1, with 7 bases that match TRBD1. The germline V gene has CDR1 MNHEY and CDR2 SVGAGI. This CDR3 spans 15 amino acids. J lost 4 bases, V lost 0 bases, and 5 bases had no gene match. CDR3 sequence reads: CASSYSGQASTEAFF. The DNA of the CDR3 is TGTGCCAGCAGTTACTCAGGACAGGCTTCCACTGAAGCTTTCTTT.

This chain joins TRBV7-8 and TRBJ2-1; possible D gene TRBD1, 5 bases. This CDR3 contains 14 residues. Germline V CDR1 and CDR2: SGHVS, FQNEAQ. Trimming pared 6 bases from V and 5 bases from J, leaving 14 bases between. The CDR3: CASSPRNRNNEQFF. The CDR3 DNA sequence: TGTGCCAGCAGTCCGCGGAACAGGAACAATGAGCAGTTCTTC.

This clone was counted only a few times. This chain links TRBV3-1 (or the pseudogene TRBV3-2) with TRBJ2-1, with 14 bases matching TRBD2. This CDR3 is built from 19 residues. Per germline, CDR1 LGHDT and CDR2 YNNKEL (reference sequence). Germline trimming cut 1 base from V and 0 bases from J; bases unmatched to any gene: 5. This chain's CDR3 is CASSQGTSGGSRSYNEQFF. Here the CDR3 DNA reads TGTGCCAGCAGCCAAGGGACTAGCGGGGGGTCTCGCTCCTACAATGAGCAGTTCTTC.

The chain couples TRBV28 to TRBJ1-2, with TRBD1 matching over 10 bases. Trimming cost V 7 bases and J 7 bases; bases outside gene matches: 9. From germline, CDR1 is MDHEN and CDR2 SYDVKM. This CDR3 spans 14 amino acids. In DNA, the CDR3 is TGTGCCAGCAAATGGGGGACAGGGGCTGGTGGCTACACCTTC. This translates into CASKWGTGAGGYTF.

The CDR3 loop reads CASSLGTRSYGYTF. DNA of the CDR3: TGTGCCAGCAGCTTAGGGACAAGGTCCTATGGCTACACCTTC. The V gene is TRBV5-4, the J gene TRBJ1-2; a possible D gene is TRBD1 (6 bases). The CDR3 consists of 14 residues. Germline V gene lookup returns CDR1 SGHNT and CDR2 YYREEE (reference sequence). Trimming removed 2 bases at V and 4 bases at J, with 12 bases between.

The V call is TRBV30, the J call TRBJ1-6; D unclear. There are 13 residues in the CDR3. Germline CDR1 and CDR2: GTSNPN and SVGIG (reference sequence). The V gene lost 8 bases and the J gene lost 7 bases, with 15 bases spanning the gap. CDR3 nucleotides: TGTGCCGGGGAGGGAGGCGGGAATTCACCCCTCCACTTT. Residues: CAGEGGGNSPLHF.

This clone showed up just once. The CDR3 loop is CASSQEEGAYEQYF. Here the CDR3 DNA reads TGCGCCAGCAGCCAAGAGGAGGGAGCATACGAGCAGTACTTC. V gene TRBV4-3 combines with J gene TRBJ2-7; D might be TRBD2 (6 bases). The V gene lost 0 bases and the J gene lost 4 bases, with 10 bases spanning the gap. The CDR3 loop spans 14 amino acids. The germline V gene has CDR1 LGHNA and CDR2 YSLEER.

The CDR3 protein is CAWKVAGVTEAFF. The CDR3 nucleotides are TGTGCCTGGAAAGTTGCAGGGGTCACTGAAGCTTTCTTT. The rearrangement links TRBV30 to TRBJ1-1; D is perhaps TRBD1 (6 bases). Germline CDR1 is GTSNPN and CDR2 is SVGIG (reference sequence). The CDR3 is made up of 13 amino acids. Trimming pared 4 bases from V and 4 bases from J, leaving 13 bases between.

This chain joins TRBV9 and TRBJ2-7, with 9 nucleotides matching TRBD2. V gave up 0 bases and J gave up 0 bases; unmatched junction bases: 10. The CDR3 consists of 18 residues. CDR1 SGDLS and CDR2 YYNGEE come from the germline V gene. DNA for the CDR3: TGTGCCAGCAGCGTAGCACCTCAGCGGGGGGCCTCCTCCTACGAGCAGTACTTC. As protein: CASSVAPQRGASSYEQYF.

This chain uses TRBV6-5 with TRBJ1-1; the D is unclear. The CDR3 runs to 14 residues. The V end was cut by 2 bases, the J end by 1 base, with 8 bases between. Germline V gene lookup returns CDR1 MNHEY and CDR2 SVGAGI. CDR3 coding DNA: TGTGCCAGCAGTTACGAGCGGGGGAACACTGAAGCTTTCTTT. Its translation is CASSYERGNTEAFF.

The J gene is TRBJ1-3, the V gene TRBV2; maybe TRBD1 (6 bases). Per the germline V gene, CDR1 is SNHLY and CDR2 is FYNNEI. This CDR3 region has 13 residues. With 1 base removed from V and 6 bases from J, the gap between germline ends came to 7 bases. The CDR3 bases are TGTGCCAGCAGTGAAGACAGGGTAAACACCATATATTTT. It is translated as CASSEDRVNTIYF.

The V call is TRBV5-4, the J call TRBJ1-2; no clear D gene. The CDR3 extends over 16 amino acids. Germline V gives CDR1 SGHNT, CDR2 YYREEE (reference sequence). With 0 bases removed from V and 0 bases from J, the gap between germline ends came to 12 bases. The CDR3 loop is CASSLGTSPANYGYTF. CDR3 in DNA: TGTGCCAGCAGCTTGGGAACATCGCCTGCTAACTATGGCTACACCTTC.

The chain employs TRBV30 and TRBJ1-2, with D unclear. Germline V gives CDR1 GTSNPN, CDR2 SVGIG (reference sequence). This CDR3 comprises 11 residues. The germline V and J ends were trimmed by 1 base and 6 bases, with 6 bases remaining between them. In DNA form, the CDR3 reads TGTGCCTGGAGTGGAGGAAATGGCTACACCTTC. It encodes CAWSGGNGYTF.

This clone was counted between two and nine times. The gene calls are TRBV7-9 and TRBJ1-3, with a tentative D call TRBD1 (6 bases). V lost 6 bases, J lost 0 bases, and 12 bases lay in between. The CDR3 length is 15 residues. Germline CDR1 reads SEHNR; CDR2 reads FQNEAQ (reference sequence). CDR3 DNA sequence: TGTGCCAGCAGACAAACAGGGCCCTCTGGAAACACCATATATTTT. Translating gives CASRQTGPSGNTIYF.

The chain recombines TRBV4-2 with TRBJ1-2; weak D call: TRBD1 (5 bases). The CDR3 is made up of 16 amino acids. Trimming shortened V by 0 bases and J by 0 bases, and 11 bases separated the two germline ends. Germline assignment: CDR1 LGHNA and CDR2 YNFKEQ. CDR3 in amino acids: CASSQDSGITNYGYTF. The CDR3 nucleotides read TGTGCCAGCAGCCAAGACTCAGGGATTACTAACTATGGCTACACCTTC.

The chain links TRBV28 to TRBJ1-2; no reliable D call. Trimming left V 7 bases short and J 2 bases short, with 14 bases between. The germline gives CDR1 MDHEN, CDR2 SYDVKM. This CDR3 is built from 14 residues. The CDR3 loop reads CASTRKLANYGYTF. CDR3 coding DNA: TGTGCCAGCACCCGAAAGTTAGCAAACTATGGCTACACCTTC.

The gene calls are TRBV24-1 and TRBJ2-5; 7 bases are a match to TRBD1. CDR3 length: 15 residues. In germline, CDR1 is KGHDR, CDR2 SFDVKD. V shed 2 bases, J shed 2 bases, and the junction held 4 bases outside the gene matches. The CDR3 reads CATSDSTGQQETQYF. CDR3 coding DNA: TGTGCCACCAGTGATTCGACAGGGCAGCAAGAGACCCAGTACTTC.

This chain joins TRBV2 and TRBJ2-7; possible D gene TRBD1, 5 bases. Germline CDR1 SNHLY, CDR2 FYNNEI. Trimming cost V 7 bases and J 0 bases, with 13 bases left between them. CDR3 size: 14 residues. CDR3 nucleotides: TGTGCCAGCACAGGACACAATCTCTCCTACGAGCAGTACTTC. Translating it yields CASTGHNLSYEQYF.

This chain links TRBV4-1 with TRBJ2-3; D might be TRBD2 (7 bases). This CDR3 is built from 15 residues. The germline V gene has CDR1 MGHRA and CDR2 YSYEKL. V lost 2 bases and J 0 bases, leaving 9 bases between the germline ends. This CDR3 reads CASSQRGGSTDTQYF. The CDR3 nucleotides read TGCGCCAGCAGCCAAAGGGGGGGGAGCACAGATACGCAGTATTTT.

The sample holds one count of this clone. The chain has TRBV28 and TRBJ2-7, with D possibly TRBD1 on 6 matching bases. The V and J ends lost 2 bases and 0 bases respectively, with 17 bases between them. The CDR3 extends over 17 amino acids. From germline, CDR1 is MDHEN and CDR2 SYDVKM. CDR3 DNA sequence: TGTGCCAGCAGTTTAGGGACACGAATGTGGAGCTCCTACGAGCAGTACTTC. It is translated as CASSLGTRMWSSYEQYF. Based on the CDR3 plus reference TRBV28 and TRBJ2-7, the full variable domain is DVKVTQSSRYLVKRTGEKVFLECVQDMDHENMFWYRQDPGLGLRLIYFSYDVKMKEKGDIPEGYSVSREKKERFSLILESASTNQTSMYLCASSLGTRMWSSYEQYFGPGTRLTVT.

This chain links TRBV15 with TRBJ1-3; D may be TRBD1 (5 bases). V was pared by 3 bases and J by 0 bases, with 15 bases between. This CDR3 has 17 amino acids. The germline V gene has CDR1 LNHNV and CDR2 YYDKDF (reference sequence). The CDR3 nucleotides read TGTGCCACCAGCAGCCTCCCGCAGGGCCTCTCTGGAAACACCATATATTTT. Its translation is CATSSLPQGLSGNTIYF.

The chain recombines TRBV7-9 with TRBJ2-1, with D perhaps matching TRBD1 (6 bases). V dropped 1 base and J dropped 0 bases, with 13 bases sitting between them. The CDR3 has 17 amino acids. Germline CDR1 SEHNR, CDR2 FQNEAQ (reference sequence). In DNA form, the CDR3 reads TGTGCCAGCAGCTTAGATAGGGGCAGGGGCTCCTACAATGAGCAGTTCTTC. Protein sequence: CASSLDRGRGSYNEQFF.

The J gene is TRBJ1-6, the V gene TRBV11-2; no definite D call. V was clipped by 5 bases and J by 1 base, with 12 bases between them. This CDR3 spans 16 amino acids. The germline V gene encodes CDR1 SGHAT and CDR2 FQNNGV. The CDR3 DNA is TGTGCCAGCAGCAACCCTCCAGGATCCTATAATTCACCCCTCCACTTT. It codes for CASSNPPGSYNSPLHF.

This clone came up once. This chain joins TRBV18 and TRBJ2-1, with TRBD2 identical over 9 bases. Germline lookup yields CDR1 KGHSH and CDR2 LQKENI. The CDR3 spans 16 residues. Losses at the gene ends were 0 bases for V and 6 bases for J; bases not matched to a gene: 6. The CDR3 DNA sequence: TGTGCCAGCTCACCACCCACGCGGGGGGGCCTCAATGAGCAGTTCTTC. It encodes CASSPPTRGGLNEQFF. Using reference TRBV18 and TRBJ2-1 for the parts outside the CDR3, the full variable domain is NAGVMQNPRHLVRRRGQEARLRCSPMKGHSHVYWYRQLPEEGLKFMVYLQKENIIDESGMPKERFSAEFPKEGPSILRIQQVVRGDSAAYFCASSPPTRGGLNEQFFGPGTRLTVL.

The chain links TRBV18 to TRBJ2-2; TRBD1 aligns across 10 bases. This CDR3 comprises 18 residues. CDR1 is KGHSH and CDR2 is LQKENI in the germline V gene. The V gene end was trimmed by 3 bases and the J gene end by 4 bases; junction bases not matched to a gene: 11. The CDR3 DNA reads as TGTGCCAGCTCACCCCCGGGACAGGGGACTGAGTTCACCGGGGAGCTGTTTTTT. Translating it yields CASSPPGQGTEFTGELFF.

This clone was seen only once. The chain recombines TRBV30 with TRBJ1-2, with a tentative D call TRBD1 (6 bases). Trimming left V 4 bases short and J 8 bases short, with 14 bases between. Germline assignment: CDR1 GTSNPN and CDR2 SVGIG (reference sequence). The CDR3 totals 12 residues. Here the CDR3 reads CAWMGAGGGYTF. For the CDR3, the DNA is TGTGCCTGGATGGGAGCGGGGGGCGGCTACACCTTC.

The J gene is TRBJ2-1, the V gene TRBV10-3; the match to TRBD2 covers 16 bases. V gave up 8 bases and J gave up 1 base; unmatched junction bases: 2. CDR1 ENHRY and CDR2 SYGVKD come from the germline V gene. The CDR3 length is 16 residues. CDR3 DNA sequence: TGTGCCATCGGGACTAGCGGGGGGGGGTCCTACAATGAGCAGTTCTTC. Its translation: CAIGTSGGGSYNEQFF.